The 29 T cell receptor beta chains below come from one sample, sequenced in a study of shared clonotypes between healthy human individuals. CD45RO-negative, CCR7-selected cells formed the naive CD8 fraction, which excluded terminally differentiated effector memory CD45RA+ cells. TCRdb's copy holds only in-frame clones and misses some; the assay was immunoSEQ multiplex PCR. The table records about 580,000 clones, 95% to 98% of them present only once. Sequences were obtained from naive CD8+ T cells sorted from blood. These receptors came from a man aged 25 to 40 in good health.

V usage is TRBV5-5 and J usage is TRBJ2-7; D not certain. Per germline, CDR1 SGHKS and CDR2 YYEKEE (reference sequence). Trimming cost V 1 base and J 3 bases, with 11 bases left between them. The CDR3 extends over 14 amino acids. The CDR3 here is CASSLNKAGYEQYF. The CDR3 coding sequence is TGTGCCAGCAGCTTGAATAAAGCCGGCTACGAGCAGTACTTC.

The CDR3: CASSYGSGDMNTEAFF. The CDR3 region has the DNA TGTGCCAGCAGTTACGGGTCAGGAGATATGAACACTGAAGCTTTCTTT. The V and J genes are TRBV6-5 and TRBJ1-1; D is unresolved. Germline lookup yields CDR1 MNHEY and CDR2 SVGAGI. Trimming stripped 2 bases from V and 0 bases from J, with 13 bases between. The CDR3 has 16 amino acids.

A remark on this clone: Other DNA sequences from this sample encode an identical CDR3 as well. In nucleotides, the CDR3 is TGTGCCAGCAGCCGAGGGGGTGAGCAGTTCTTC. The encoded protein is CASSRGGEQFF. The V and J genes are TRBV7-9 and TRBJ2-1; a possible D gene is TRBD1 (6 bases). This CDR3 contains 11 residues. Germline CDR1 and CDR2: SEHNR and FQNEAQ (reference sequence). V lost 5 bases and J 9 bases, leaving 8 bases between the germline ends.

This clone has only one observation. This chain connects TRBV19 to TRBJ1-2; TRBD1 might be the D (5 bases). The germline CDR1 and CDR2 sequences are LNHDA and SQIVND (reference sequence). V dropped 7 bases and J dropped 8 bases, with 11 bases sitting between them. The CDR3 runs to 11 residues. In nucleotides, the CDR3 is TGTGCCAGTAAGGCAGGGACCGGCTACACCTTC. It specifies CASKAGTGYTF. Full variable domain (outside the CDR3, taken from reference TRBV19 and TRBJ1-2): DGGITQSPKYLFRKEGQNVTLSCEQNLNHDAMYWYRQDPGQGLRLIYYSQIVNDFQKGDIAEGYSVSREKKESFPLTVTSAQKNPTAFYLCASKAGTGYTFGSGTRLTVV.

This rearrangement joins TRBV7-9 to TRBJ2-7, with D perhaps matching TRBD2 (5 bases). V was shortened by 1 base and J by 6 bases, with 10 bases between the two germline ends. The CDR3 spans 13 residues. From germline, CDR1 is SEHNR and CDR2 FQNEAQ (reference sequence). In DNA form, the CDR3 reads TGTGCCAGCAGCTTAGGTGCGGGCCGCGAGCAGTACTTC. Residues: CASSLGAGREQYF.

This clone was detected only once. The CDR3 protein is CASSSSLAGSYNEQFF. In nucleotides, the CDR3 is TGCGCCAGCAGCTCCTCTCTAGCGGGCTCCTACAATGAGCAGTTCTTC. This chain links TRBV5-1 with TRBJ2-1, with 8 bases fitting TRBD2. Germline V gene lookup returns CDR1 SGHRS and CDR2 YFSETQ. Unmatched junction bases numbered 5, after V lost 3 bases and J lost 0 bases. The CDR3 runs 16 residues.

This clone occurred once. The DNA of the CDR3 is TGCAGCGTTGGGGACGGGGACTCCTACGAGCAGTACTTC. Protein product: CSVGDGDSYEQYF. The V gene is TRBV29-1, the J gene TRBJ2-7; D could derive from TRBD1 or TRBD2 (5 bases each). The CDR3 extends over 13 amino acids. Germline CDR1 and CDR2: SQVTM and ANQGSEA. Trimming left V 4 bases short and J 0 bases short, with 10 bases between.

On this clone: This sample also contains other DNA sequences that code for the same CDR3. The chain joins TRBV27 to TRBJ2-5; tentatively, D is TRBD2 (5 bases). Between the trimmed V and J ends, which lost 1 base and 4 bases, there was a span of 10 bases. This CDR3 has 14 amino acids. CDR1 and CDR2 (germline): MNHEY, SMNVEV (reference sequence). CDR3 nucleotides: TGTGCCAGCAGTTTATTGGGCGGAGGAGAGACCCAGTACTTC. Protein: CASSLLGGGETQYF.

The chain links TRBV14 to TRBJ2-1; 7 bases map to TRBD2. V lost 4 bases and J lost 8; bases outside the gene matches: 17. This CDR3 has 17 amino acids. Germline lookup yields CDR1 SGHDN and CDR2 FVKESK. CDR3 nucleotides: TGTGCCAGCAGCCTACCGGGACTAAAGGGGTTAGTCTATGAGCAGTTCTTC. This encodes CASSLPGLKGLVYEQFF.

J is TRBJ2-3 and V is TRBV29-1; tentatively, D is TRBD2 (5 bases). This CDR3 comprises 15 residues. Looked up from germline, CDR1 is SQVTM and CDR2 is ANQGSEA. Between the trimmed V and J ends, which lost 0 bases and 0 bases, there was a span of 10 bases. CDR3 protein: CSVEDLALSTDTQYF. CDR3 bases: TGCAGCGTTGAAGATTTAGCGTTAAGCACAGATACGCAGTATTTT.

The chain joins TRBV10-1 to TRBJ1-1; 9 nucleotides agree with TRBD1. The CDR3 contains 12 residues. Germline-derived CDR1 and CDR2 are WNHNN and SYGVQD (reference sequence). V lost 6 bases to trimming and J lost 6 bases; unmatched junction nucleotides: 2. The CDR3 DNA is TGCGCCAGCAGGGGACAGGGTGCTGAAGCTTTCTTT. Its protein is CASRGQGAEAFF.

On this clone itself: The sample contains more than one DNA sequence encoding this CDR3. This rearrangement joins TRBV7-6 to TRBJ2-1, with D hard to call. Germline lookup yields CDR1 SGHVS and CDR2 FNYEAQ. The V and J ends lost 5 bases and 5 bases respectively, with 4 bases between them. The CDR3 covers 11 residues. This CDR3 is CASSTNNEQFF. The CDR3 region has the DNA TGTGCCAGCAGCACCAACAATGAGCAGTTCTTC.

The chain recombines TRBV7-8 with TRBJ2-1; 11 positions match TRBD2. The CDR3 totals 14 residues. Germline CDR1 SGHVS, CDR2 FQNEAQ. J gave up 4 bases and V 5 bases, and 1 base lay outside the gene matches. In DNA, the CDR3 is TGTGCCAGCAGCGGGACTAGCGGTTACAATGAGCAGTTCTTC. The encoded protein is CASSGTSGYNEQFF.

The chain employs TRBV4-1 and TRBJ2-3; TRBD2 aligns across 8 bases. Losses at the gene ends were 0 bases for V and 10 bases for J; bases not matched to a gene: 15. CDR3 length: 17 residues. The germline CDR1 and CDR2 sequences are MGHRA and YSYEKL. Here the CDR3 reads CASSQDSGAGARWAQYF. As DNA, the CDR3 is TGCGCCAGCAGCCAAGATAGCGGAGCGGGAGCCCGCTGGGCGCAGTATTTT.

The chain employs TRBV4-3 and TRBJ1-1; D possibly corresponds to TRBD1 (6 bases). V gave up 4 bases and J gave up 1 base, with 10 bases separating them. This CDR3 has 14 amino acids. Germline-derived CDR1 and CDR2 are LGHNA and YSLEER. For the CDR3, the DNA is TGCGCCAGCAGCCGGAACAGGGCGAACACTGAAGCTTTCTTT. Encoded protein: CASSRNRANTEAFF.

The DNA for the CDR3 is TGCGCCAGCAGCCACTACAACAATGAGCAGTTCTTC. Translated: CASSHYNNEQFF. The chain joins TRBV4-1 to TRBJ2-1; D is unresolved. This CDR3 region has 12 residues. Looked up from germline, CDR1 is MGHRA and CDR2 is YSYEKL. V was pared by 3 bases and J by 5 bases, with 5 bases between.

Concerning this clone: This same CDR3 is encoded by further DNA sequences in the sample. CDR3: CASSYGTEAFF. The DNA of the CDR3 is TGTGCCAGCAGTTACGGGACTGAAGCTTTCTTT. The chain couples TRBV6-5 to TRBJ1-1; D remains ambiguous. Germline lookup yields CDR1 MNHEY and CDR2 SVGAGI. Between the trimmed V and J ends, which lost 2 bases and 5 bases, there was a span of 3 bases. CDR3 length equals 11 residues.

This clone was seen once. V usage is TRBV10-2 and J usage is TRBJ1-5, with D hard to call. The CDR3 covers 15 residues. The V and J ends lost 2 bases and 5 bases respectively, with 13 bases between them. Germline CDR1 is WSHSY and CDR2 is SAAADI. Here the CDR3 DNA reads TGCGCCAGCAGTGAGCCGACCTACGTAGATCAGCCCCAGCATTTT. The encoded protein is CASSEPTYVDQPQHF.

The chain joins TRBV7-6 to TRBJ1-4; D remains unclear. The CDR3 loop spans 17 amino acids. The germline V gene has CDR1 SGHVS and CDR2 FNYEAQ. V was cut by 4 bases and J by 1 base, with 16 bases left in between. The CDR3: CASSSLPTAQTNEKLFF. CDR3 DNA: TGTGCCAGCAGCTCCCTTCCGACGGCCCAAACTAATGAAAAACTGTTTTTT.

The rearrangement uses TRBV6-5 and TRBJ2-7; no firm D call. The germline CDR1 and CDR2 sequences are MNHEY and SVGAGI. Trimming stripped 2 bases from V and 5 bases from J, with 13 bases between. This CDR3 has 14 amino acids. CDR3 nucleotide sequence: TGTGCCAGCAGTTACGAAGGGATCCCCAACGAGCAGTACTTC. This codes for CASSYEGIPNEQYF.

The gene calls are TRBV5-4 and TRBJ2-7, with 8 bases lining up with TRBD2. J lost 2 bases, V lost 3 bases, and 10 bases had no gene match. Germline V gene data show CDR1 as SGHNT and CDR2 as YYREEE (reference sequence). The CDR3 is made up of 16 amino acids. The CDR3 here is CASSSDWTSWPYEQYF. The DNA for the CDR3 is TGTGCCAGCAGCTCCGATTGGACTAGCTGGCCCTACGAGCAGTACTTC. Based on the CDR3 plus reference TRBV5-4 and TRBJ2-7, the full variable domain is ETGVTQSPTHLIKTRGQQVTLRCSSQSGHNTVSWYQQALGQGPQFIFQYYREEENGRGNFPPRFSGLQFPNYSSELNVNALELDDSALYLCASSSDWTSWPYEQYFGPGTRLTVT.

This chain links TRBV2 with TRBJ2-7; 11 bases align to TRBD1. V lost 4 bases and J lost 1; bases outside the gene matches: 9. This CDR3 region has 17 residues. Per the germline V gene, CDR1 is SNHLY and CDR2 is FYNNEI. This chain's CDR3 is CASSAPRGTGGSYEQYF. The DNA of the CDR3 is TGTGCCAGCAGTGCGCCAAGGGGGACAGGGGGGTCCTACGAGCAGTACTTC.

The rearrangement uses TRBV27 and TRBJ1-1; TRBD1 is a possible D gene (6 bases). Germline values: CDR1 MNHEY, CDR2 SMNVEV (reference sequence). There are 14 residues in the CDR3. V was clipped by 5 bases and J by 4 bases, with 14 bases between them. The CDR3 reads CASSKRTDVTEAFF. Here the CDR3 DNA reads TGTGCCAGCAGTAAGCGGACAGATGTCACTGAAGCTTTCTTT.

J is TRBJ1-1 and V is TRBV4-1; 8 bases fit TRBD1. Germline values: CDR1 MGHRA, CDR2 YSYEKL. V trimming: 4 bases; J trimming: 2 bases; junction bases outside the gene matches: 6. CDR3 length: 15 amino acids. CDR3 sequence reads: CASSPQGASNTEAFF. The CDR3 DNA reads TGCGCCAGCAGCCCGCAGGGGGCGTCCAACACTGAAGCTTTCTTT.

V is TRBV5-8 and J is TRBJ2-7, with D possibly matching TRBD2 (5 bases). The V gene's germline CDR1 is SGHTS and CDR2 YDEGEE. The CDR3 is 15 amino acids. Between the trimmed V and J ends, which lost 0 bases and 0 bases, there was a span of 10 bases. The CDR3 loop reads CASSLVQTSSYEQYF. CDR3 coding DNA: TGTGCCAGCAGCTTGGTGCAAACTAGCTCCTACGAGCAGTACTTC.

The CDR3: CSVEEQGAGTEAFF. The DNA of the CDR3 is TGCAGCGTCGAGGAACAGGGGGCGGGCACTGAAGCTTTCTTT. V and J are TRBV29-1 and TRBJ1-1; 9 bases match TRBD1. Trimming removed 6 bases from V and 4 bases from J; junction bases left unmatched: 9. Germline V gene data show CDR1 as SQVTM and CDR2 as ANQGSEA. The CDR3 totals 14 residues.

A single count supports this clone. This chain links TRBV13 with TRBJ1-2; D is undetermined. There are 16 residues in the CDR3. The germline V gene encodes CDR1 PRHDT and CDR2 FYEKMQ (reference sequence). Trimming removed 3 bases at V and 6 bases at J, with 20 bases between. Here the CDR3 DNA reads TGTGCCAGCAGCTTCGGTGGAGCATCAGAACGAGATGGCTACACCTTC. Its translation: CASSFGGASERDGYTF.

The chain links TRBV6-1 to TRBJ2-7; 7 positions agree with TRBD1. Germline CDR1 and CDR2: MNHNS and SASEGT. The CDR3 is made up of 13 amino acids. The CDR3 protein is CMCRGQVSYEQYF. The CDR3 nucleotides are TGTATGTGTAGAGGACAGGTTAGCTACGAGCAGTACTTC.

With regard to this clone: Other DNA sequences from this sample encode an identical CDR3 as well. The chain carries TRBV6-1 and TRBJ2-7; unclear D gene. The ends were cut back, 4 bases at V and 4 bases at J, with 5 bases in the middle. Germline CDR1 MNHNS, CDR2 SASEGT. This CDR3 region has 11 residues. This CDR3 reads CASSASYEQYF. CDR3 sequence (DNA): TGTGCCAGCAGTGCCAGTTACGAGCAGTACTTC.